Listed below are T cell receptor beta chains from one sample, sequenced in a study of blood T cell repertoires in COVID-19. The data were produced by immunoSEQ multiplex PCR, yet TCRdb's version contains in-frame clones alone and is incomplete. The repertoire holds 230,000 or so clones, with approximately 81% as singletons. The sequenced sample consisted of PBMCs or T cells enriched from blood (not recorded which). Every receptor here comes from a woman aged 50 to 60 who had been exposed to COVID-19. CDR3s include the opening cysteine and the closing phenylalanine or tryptophan. D genes are given only for firm matches. Clone size appears in some rows only: once, few, many, or a class for an expanded clone.

j_call clone_size d_call v_call cdr3_nt cdr3_aa
TRBJ2-3 few TRBD1 TRBV11-2 TGTGCCAGCAGCTTTGCCGGGACAGGGACAGATACGCAGTATTTT CASSFAGTGTDTQYF
TRBJ2-1 once - TRBV5-6 TGTGCCAGCAGCCAGACAAGAGACAATGAGCAGTTCTTC CASSQTRDNEQFF
TRBJ1-1 - TRBD1 TRBV4-3 TGCGCCAGCAGCCAAGGTACAAAAAGAGGGGGCAACACTGAAGCTTTCTTT CASSQGTKRGGNTEAFF
TRBJ1-1 - - TRBV13 TGTGCCAGCAGCTCTTCTCATGACAGTGAAGCTTTCTTT CASSSSHDSEAFF
TRBJ1-1 - TRBD1 TRBV29-1 TGCAGCGCCCAAAGGACAGGCAGCGACGCTGAAGCTTTCTTT CSAQRTGSDAEAFF
TRBJ2-2 - - TRBV6-6 TGTGCCAGCAGTTCGGGGTTGACACAGGGAACCGGGGAGCTGTTTTTT CASSSGLTQGTGELFF
TRBJ1-1 - - TRBV25-1 TGTGCCAGCAGTGTCGGATCAGGGACTACTGAAGCTTTCTTT CASSVGSGTTEAFF
TRBJ2-3 few TRBD2 TRBV27 TGTGCCAGCAGTTCCAACCCGGGACTAGCGGCCACAGATACGCAGTATTTT CASSSNPGLAATDTQYF
TRBJ2-2 - - TRBV7-6 TGTGCCAGCAGCTTAGCGCGGCTACCTTTCACGACCGGGGAGCTGTTTTTT CASSLARLPFTTGELFF
TRBJ1-2 - TRBD1 TRBV6-6 TGTGCCAGCAGTTACTCCGCGACAGGGTATAATGGCTACACCTTC CASSYSATGYNGYTF
TRBJ2-7 - - TRBV29-1 TGCAGCGCCAGAAGAAGCGCGACAGGGAGGACCTACGAGCAGTACTTC CSARRSATGRTYEQYF
TRBJ1-1 - - TRBV19 TGTGCCAGTAGTATGGACAGGAACACTGAAGCTTTCTTT CASSMDRNTEAFF
TRBJ2-6 - - TRBV19 TGTGCCAGTAGTCACAGACCAGCCCTCTCTGGGGCCAACGTCCTGACTTTC CASSHRPALSGANVLTF
TRBJ2-2 - TRBD1 TRBV5-5 TGTGCCAGCAGCTTGATACCCTCAACAGGGGGCTTGGCCGGGGAGCTGTTTTTT CASSLIPSTGGLAGELFF
TRBJ1-2 - - TRBV18 TGTGCCAGCTCACGATTGAATGATCGGGTTGAAAGAGGCTACACCTTC CASSRLNDRVERGYTF
TRBJ1-1 - TRBD1 TRBV5-4 TGTGCCAGCAGCCTCCGGACAGGAAGAGGCACTGAAGCTTTCTTT CASSLRTGRGTEAFF